This entry is about one TCR beta chain. No antigen is known for it. Per-base quality was not reported, and no clone a single base away is much larger than it. The data stem from a study of cytomegalovirus exposure and HLA in healthy donors (TCRdb year 2017). Notes on the research overall: According to a later analysis, one platform produced both the 110 or so validation repertoires and the approximately 660 repertoires of the first cohort. The study aimed to test whether cataloging public T cell receptors could reveal signatures of past pathogen exposure. Along with the approximately 650-subject first cohort, a separate validation cohort of 120 different subjects was used. High-throughput TCR immunosequencing, statistical association of individual TCRs with disease status, and machine learning were combined to predict cytomegalovirus infection status.

The library was prepared using the immunoSEQ multiplex PCR assay. In the paper's pipeline: A statistical classification framework was built for diagnosing cytomegalovirus status from the catalog of TCR beta chain sequences. In its TCRdb copy, this immuneACCESS table keeps in-frame sequences only and misses some clones. Where compared with another copy, unresolved V genes explain less than half of these, and the others have no known cause. That table furnishes V, J and clone size, whereas the DNA furnished D and trimming. Counted in this sample were roughly 220,000 clones; approximately 90% of them appeared once. Jointly, the top ten make up 0.85% to 1.2% of the sample. The germline V gene (reference sequence) specifies SGHNT as CDR1 and YYREEE as CDR2. The trim is 1 base for V and 8 bases for J, with a gap of 13 bases between the germline ends. CDR3 length: 14 amino acids, cysteine to phenylalanine. Only CDR3 DNA is held: 42 bases, read in frame from base 1.

Results and caveats for the whole study, not just this receptor: In a later analysis, TCRs clustered in the first cohort were found to also tend to co-occur in the roughly 120 validation repertoires, with 94% of cluster scores above 0. In the study, about 150 TCR beta chains were listed as associated with cytomegalovirus. Most TCR sequences were seen in very few donors, while some public TCRs were found in many individuals. The authors suggested that the approach could potentially be extended to other disease states and immunological phenotypes. A later analysis had no HLA typing for the validation cohort, so co-occurrence there was scored across all 130 or so repertoires. The classifier was reported to diagnose cytomegalovirus status with high specificity and sensitivity in both the original and validation cohorts. Three of the identified cytomegalovirus-associated TCR beta chains were confirmed in vitro to be specific for cytomegalovirus antigens.

The donors were included in the validation cohort of roughly 130 subjects, a group kept apart from the roughly 670-subject first cohort. This TCR came from a woman aged 18-29 years in good health and CMV-seronegative. The sample taken for sequencing was PBMCs. The chain uses TRBV5-4 and TRBJ2-1; D gene: possibly TRBD1, on 5 matching bases. For the CDR3, the sequence is CASSLSFLGDEQFF. The DNA is as follows: TGTGCCAGCAGCTTGTCATTTTTAGGGGATGAGCAGTTCTTC.